A single sample is the source of the 23 T cell receptor beta chains below, sequenced in a study of T cells after posttransplantation cyclophosphamide. Data came from immunoSEQ multiplex PCR; TCRdb stores just in-frame clones and leaves some out. Seen here are 35,000 to 50,000 clones, less than 95% observed once, and the top ten hold around 2.3%. Cyclophosphamide on days +3 and +4 followed busulfan-fludarabine conditioning and a marrow graft. Sequencing used PBMCs, obtained around 63 days after allogeneic stem cell transplant with posttransplant cyclophosphamide. The receptor source for this set is a male patient aged 60-70 years who received an allogeneic stem cell transplant from a related donor and was CMV-positive. The graft donor may be the source of some T cells.

J is TRBJ2-1 and V is TRBV4-2, with a weak D call TRBD1 (8 bases). Trimming cost V 0 bases and J 8 bases, with 17 bases left between them. Germline V gene lookup returns CDR1 LGHNA and CDR2 YNFKEQ. The CDR3 spans 16 residues. The CDR3 spells CASSQDGDTGGDEQFF. CDR3 DNA sequence: TGTGCCAGCAGCCAAGACGGGGATACAGGGGGGGATGAGCAGTTCTTC.

In this sample, this clone turned up a few times. V and J are TRBV5-4 and TRBJ1-6; 7 nucleotides agree with TRBD1. V was clipped by 0 bases and J by 10 bases; unmatched bases: 4. This CDR3 contains 14 residues. Germline CDR1 and CDR2: SGHNT and YYREEE (reference sequence). For the CDR3, the DNA is TGTGCCAGCAGCTTGGACAGGGGATGGTCACCCCTCCACTTT. Translating gives CASSLDRGWSPLHF. The full variable domain, in which reference TRBV5-4 and TRBJ1-6 provide the parts outside the CDR3, is ETGVTQSPTHLIKTRGQQVTLRCSSQSGHNTVSWYQQALGQGPQFIFQYYREEENGRGNFPPRFSGLQFPNYSSELNVNALELDDSALYLCASSLDRGWSPLHFGNGTRLTVT.

The chain uses TRBV5-3 and TRBJ2-2; perhaps TRBD2 as D (6 bases). TRBV5-3 is noted as an ORF with a role that remains uncertain. V lost 4 bases to trimming and J lost 5 bases, with 18 bases between them. The length of the CDR3 is 16 residues. CDR3 loop: CARSPRWRGGTGELFF. CDR3 nucleotide sequence: TGTGCCAGAAGCCCTCGGTGGCGGGGCGGGACCGGGGAGCTGTTTTTT.

The chain combines TRBV19 with TRBJ2-5, with D tentatively TRBD2 (5 bases). Trimming pared 3 bases from V and 4 bases from J, leaving 9 bases between. There are 13 residues in the CDR3. CDR1 is LNHDA and CDR2 is SQIVND in the germline V gene (reference sequence). The CDR3 DNA reads TGTGCCAGTAGTATGGAAGGGAGAGAGACCCAGTACTTC. Translating it yields CASSMEGRETQYF.

V gene TRBV9 combines with J gene TRBJ2-5; TRBD2 matches 11 bases. V was clipped by 0 bases and J by 4 bases; unmatched bases: 5. Germline V gene data show CDR1 as SGDLS and CDR2 as YYNGEE. The CDR3 consists of 16 residues. The CDR3 bases are TGTGCCAGCAGCGTAGGTAGCGGGGGGGCCACAGAGACCCAGTACTTC. Translating it yields CASSVGSGGATETQYF.

The chain links TRBV29-1 to TRBJ2-3; TRBD2 agrees at 7 bases. Looked up from germline, CDR1 is SQVTM and CDR2 is ANQGSEA. The CDR3 has 15 amino acids. V was clipped by 0 bases and J by 1 base; unmatched bases: 4. The CDR3 DNA follows: TGCAGCGTTGAAGATCAAAGCGGGGGCACAGATACGCAGTATTTT. This codes for CSVEDQSGGTDTQYF.

This clone was found once. The chain employs TRBV29-1 and TRBJ1-5; a weak D match, TRBD1 (5 bases). V was clipped by 6 bases and J by 7 bases, with 13 bases between them. The CDR3 covers 12 residues. Germline assignment: CDR1 SQVTM and CDR2 ANQGSEA. The CDR3 nucleotides read TGCAGCGTGAGGCAGGGCGACCAGCCCCAGCATTTT. Residues: CSVRQGDQPQHF.

This clone was observed once. J is TRBJ2-5 and V is TRBV19; a weak D match, TRBD1 (7 bases). CDR3 length equals 13 residues. V was trimmed by 3 bases and J by 4 bases, leaving 9 bases between them. Germline V gene sequence: CDR1 LNHDA, CDR2 SQIVND (reference sequence). The CDR3 sequence is CASSMQGGETQYF. The CDR3 coding sequence is TGTGCCAGTAGTATGCAGGGGGGAGAGACCCAGTACTTC. Together with reference TRBV19 and TRBJ2-5, the CDR3 gives the full variable domain: DGGITQSPKYLFRKEGQNVTLSCEQNLNHDAMYWYRQDPGQGLRLIYYSQIVNDFQKGDIAEGYSVSREKKESFPLTVTSAQKNPTAFYLCASSMQGGETQYFGPGTRLLVL.

Here the CDR3 reads CSGFTGTRGEQFF. CDR3 bases: TGCAGCGGTTTTACCGGGACTAGGGGCGAGCAGTTCTTC. The chain recombines TRBV29-1 with TRBJ2-1; 8 nucleotides align to TRBD2. Germline CDR1 is SQVTM and CDR2 is ANQGSEA. This CDR3 region has 13 residues. The ends lost 7 bases at V and 10 bases at J; junction bases unmatched: 12.

CDR3 sequence: CASSQGGQALYGYTF. In nucleotides, the CDR3 is TGTGCCAGCAGCCAAGGAGGACAGGCTCTCTATGGCTACACCTTC. V and J are TRBV4-2 and TRBJ1-2; TRBD1 agrees at 7 bases. The CDR3 is 15 residues long. The V gene end was trimmed by 1 base and the J gene end by 4 bases; junction bases not matched to a gene: 6. Germline V gene sequence: CDR1 LGHNA, CDR2 YNFKEQ.

This clone was recorded a few times. The chain recombines TRBV10-1 with TRBJ2-1, with D hard to call. The V end lost 3 bases, the J end lost 0 bases, and 6 bases lay between the germline ends. Looked up from germline, CDR1 is WNHNN and CDR2 is SYGVQD (reference sequence). CDR3 length equals 14 residues. The CDR3 DNA sequence: TGCGCCAGCAGTGAAGATAGCTCCTACAATGAGCAGTTCTTC. This sequence encodes CASSEDSSYNEQFF.

The chain combines TRBV7-6 with TRBJ2-5, with 7 bases lining up with TRBD2. Per the germline V gene, CDR1 is SGHVS and CDR2 is FNYEAQ. The CDR3 length is 14 residues. V gave up 6 bases and J gave up 2 bases; unmatched junction bases: 6. The CDR3 DNA reads as TGTGCCAGCAGGAGATCACTAGCGCAAGAGACCCAGTACTTC. It is translated as CASRRSLAQETQYF.

This clone was seen just once. The CDR3: CASSHRGSGEQYF. The CDR3 region has the DNA TGTGCCAGCAGTCACAGGGGTAGCGGCGAGCAGTACTTC. The gene calls are TRBV25-1 and TRBJ2-5; D is perhaps TRBD1 (7 bases). The DNA end favors TRBJ2-7, so the J call may be wrong. The CDR3 spans 13 residues. CDR1 is MGHDK and CDR2 is SYGVNS in the germline V gene.

The genes are TRBV19 and TRBJ2-5; D possibly corresponds to TRBD1 (6 bases). Germline CDR1 LNHDA, CDR2 SQIVND (reference sequence). Deletions cut 2 bases from V and 7 bases from J, with 14 bases between. The CDR3 contains 14 residues. CDR3 sequence: CASSITDSSRTQYF. Here the CDR3 DNA reads TGTGCCAGTAGTATAACGGACAGCTCTAGGACCCAGTACTTC.

The rearrangement uses TRBV9 and TRBJ2-5; TRBD2 aligns across 7 bases. Germline V gene sequence: CDR1 SGDLS, CDR2 YYNGEE. With V trimmed by 3 bases and J by 4 bases, 9 bases remained unmatched. CDR3 length equals 15 residues. CDR3 loop: CASSARRGLGETQYF. The CDR3, as DNA: TGTGCCAGCAGCGCACGGCGGGGGTTAGGAGAGACCCAGTACTTC.

The chain uses TRBV19 and TRBJ2-3; D possibly corresponds to TRBD2 (5 bases). The ends were cut back, 3 bases at V and 1 base at J, with 8 bases in the middle. The length of the CDR3 is 14 residues. The germline V gene has CDR1 LNHDA and CDR2 SQIVND (reference sequence). The CDR3 coding sequence is TGTGCCAGTAGTATCCTAGCTGGCACAGATACGCAGTATTTT. Translation gives CASSILAGTDTQYF.

This clone was observed once. The chain carries TRBV30 and TRBJ1-2, with 10 positions matching TRBD1. The CDR3 is 13 amino acids. V dropped 3 bases and J dropped 4; count of bases not matched to a gene: 2. The germline CDR1 and CDR2 sequences are GTSNPN and SVGIG (reference sequence). The CDR3 DNA reads as TGTGCCTGGAGGGGGGACAGGGGCTATGGCTACACCTTC. This gives the protein CAWRGDRGYGYTF.

V and J are TRBV5-6 and TRBJ2-7; a possible D gene is TRBD1 (6 bases). The CDR3 loop spans 12 amino acids. Looked up from germline, CDR1 is SGHDT and CDR2 is YYEEEE. The V gene lost 4 bases and the J gene lost 6 bases, with 11 bases spanning the gap. The CDR3 sequence is CASSEQGSEQYF. CDR3 sequence (DNA): TGTGCCAGCAGCGAACAGGGATCCGAGCAGTACTTC.

J is TRBJ1-1 and V is TRBV6-5, with D unresolved. Germline lookup yields CDR1 MNHEY and CDR2 SVGAGI. The V and J ends lost 0 bases and 3 bases respectively, with 8 bases between them. This CDR3 has 14 amino acids. The CDR3 coding sequence is TGTGCCAGCAGTTACTCGAGGGCCGACACTGAAGCTTTCTTT. Translation: CASSYSRADTEAFF.

V usage is TRBV11-2 and J usage is TRBJ1-1; D gene uncertain. Trimming shortened V by 1 base and J by 3 bases, and 9 bases separated the two germline ends. This CDR3 has 14 amino acids. Germline CDR1 SGHAT, CDR2 FQNNGV. The CDR3 spells CASSLVHSYTEAFF. CDR3 DNA: TGTGCCAGCAGCTTAGTCCACTCCTACACTGAAGCTTTCTTT.

This clone appeared a few times. The chain recombines TRBV5-1 with TRBJ1-4; unclear D gene. The length of the CDR3 is 14 residues. V dropped 2 bases and J dropped 4 bases, with 9 bases sitting between them. In germline, CDR1 is SGHRS, CDR2 YFSETQ. CDR3 nucleotides: TGCGCCAGCAGCTTCGGGTCGGGTAATGAAAAACTGTTTTTT. Translated, it gives CASSFGSGNEKLFF.

V and J are TRBV15 and TRBJ1-4, with 7 bases aligning to TRBD1. V shed 1 base, J shed 8 bases, and the junction held 7 bases outside the gene matches. This CDR3 has 15 residues. Germline V lookup: CDR1 LNHNV, CDR2 YYDKDF (reference sequence). The CDR3 is CATSRGAGGREKLFF. CDR3 sequence (DNA): TGTGCCACCAGCAGAGGAGCAGGGGGAAGGGAAAAACTGTTTTTT.

This clone was detected only a few times. The chain employs TRBV5-1 and TRBJ2-1, with 10 nucleotides matching TRBD2. CDR3 length: 14 residues. The junction had 5 bases not matched to a gene; V was cut back by 7 bases and J by 4 bases. CDR1 is SGHRS, CDR2 YFSETQ, per germline. The DNA for the CDR3 is TGCGCCAGCTCGAGCGGGGGGGATTACAATGAGCAGTTCTTC. Residues: CASSSGGDYNEQFF.